This TCR beta chain was sequenced during a study of identical twins. This clonotype was counted between two and nine times. Its antigen is still unknown. Study-wide results and limits: Zero-insertion analyses were open to partial confounding by invariant MAIT and iNKT cells. Clonotypes of the beta chain that were abundant in cord blood carried fewer insertions (memory repertoires showed none).

TCRdb independently ran MiXCR on the 5' RACE reads; one entry per CDR3 protein. The sample includes about 210,000 distinct CDR3 sequences, around a tenth of them seen just once. The CDR3 is 11 residues long. Germline V gives CDR1 DFQATT, CDR2 SNEGSKA (reference sequence). Trimming left V 3 bases short and J 6 bases short, with 8 bases between. The rearrangement links TRBV20-1 to TRBJ1-2; D remains ambiguous. Sequenced material: memory (CD45RO+) T cells sorted from blood. This sequence was found in a woman aged 18-35 years in good health. For the CDR3, the DNA is TGCAGTGCTAGCCCAGTGCATGGCTACACCTTC. Amino acid sequence: CSASPVHGYTF.